The clone carrying this TCR beta chain was detected only a few times. Its antigen is currently unknown. This specimen belongs to a study of quantifying T cell responses using KT2 cells. Study as a whole: Reverse transcription used primers in the TCR alpha and beta constant regions. The T4 ligation step was estimated to exceed 8% efficiency under optimum conditions. Study results and limitations: Very high KT2 spike-in numbers caused saturation in KT2 sequence detection.

An oligo carrying a UMI was ligated to the cDNA 3' end. An equimolar mix of RC1.1 and RC1.2 primed the beta chain across TRBC1 and TRBC2. TCRdb analysed the UMI-ligation and nested PCR reads with MiXCR anew, one entry per CDR3 protein. The table records some 43,000 distinct CDR3 sequences, over 15% of them present only once. Known numbers of the T cell clone KT2 were added to PBMC. The sample consisted of PBMCs spiked with cells of the T cell clone KT2. The receptor's source is a human donor.

CDR3 amino acids: CASSFTPTGWENTGELFF. The DNA for the CDR3 is TGTGCCAGCAGCTTTACCCCTACGGGGTGGGAGAACACCGGGGAGCTGTTTTTT. The chain joins TRBV5-4 to TRBJ2-2; possible D gene TRBD2, 5 bases. CDR1 is SGHNT, CDR2 YYREEE, per germline (reference sequence). V was clipped by 2 bases and J by 1 base, with 18 bases between them. This CDR3 is 18 amino acids long.